Presented here are 19 T cell receptor beta chains from one specimen sequenced in a study of blood T cell repertoires in COVID-19. Clones were read by immunoSEQ multiplex PCR, and TCRdb kept only the in-frame ones, dropping some. Of 250,000 to 400,000 clones in the sample, about 87% were seen once. Specimen: peripheral blood. These TCRs come from a woman aged 25 to 45 with COVID-19, enrolled during active disease.

The chain uses TRBV18 and TRBJ1-4, with D possibly TRBD1 on 5 matching bases. Germline values: CDR1 KGHSH, CDR2 LQKENI. Trimming took 0 bases from V and 8 from J, leaving 16 bases between them. This CDR3 is 16 amino acids long. In DNA form, the CDR3 reads TGTGCCAGCTCACCACCGGGGCCGAGGAGGGGAGAAAAACTGTTTTTT. Protein: CASSPPGPRRGEKLFF.

The rearrangement joins TRBV4-2 to TRBJ2-7; a weak D match, TRBD2 (6 bases). This CDR3 is built from 16 residues. Germline assignment: CDR1 LGHNA and CDR2 YNFKEQ. V was pared by 4 bases and J by 4 bases, with 20 bases between. This CDR3 reads CASSLPGGVKPYEQYF. The CDR3, as DNA: TGTGCCAGCAGCCTCCCCGGAGGGGTTAAGCCTTACGAGCAGTACTTC.

The rearrangement uses TRBV2 and TRBJ1-5; the match to TRBD1 covers 8 bases. Per the germline V gene, CDR1 is SNHLY and CDR2 is FYNNEI. Unmatched junction bases numbered 10, after V lost 5 bases and J lost 7 bases. CDR3 size: 15 residues. CDR3 in DNA: TGTGCCAGCAGTCCCTCCGGGACAGGCCTGCAGCCCCAGCATTTT. The encoded protein is CASSPSGTGLQPQHF.

The chain recombines TRBV4-2 with TRBJ2-1; D might be TRBD2 (5 bases). This CDR3 region has 18 residues. The V gene's germline CDR1 is LGHNA and CDR2 YNFKEQ. Trimming pared 1 base from V and 5 bases from J, leaving 21 bases between. CDR3 coding DNA: TGTGCCAGCAGCCAAGGTCAAGCGGCTAGCCCCTTCCACAATGAGCAGTTCTTC. This sequence encodes CASSQGQAASPFHNEQFF.

V gene TRBV7-8 combines with J gene TRBJ2-3, with D perhaps matching TRBD2 (6 bases). The CDR3 runs 13 residues. Per the germline V gene, CDR1 is SGHVS and CDR2 is FQNEAQ. The germline V and J ends were trimmed by 6 bases and 7 bases, with 14 bases remaining between them. The DNA of the CDR3 is TGTGCCAGCAGGGGGGGTACGGAGCATACGCAGTATTTT. Protein sequence: CASRGGTEHTQYF. The entire variable domain, with the rest obtained from reference TRBV7-8 and TRBJ2-3, is as follows: GAGVSQSPRYKVAKRGQDVALRCDPISGHVSLFWYQQALGQGPEFLTYFQNEAQLDKSGLPSDRFFAERPEGSVSTLKIQRTQQEDSAVYLCASRGGTEHTQYFGPGTRLTVL.

This rearrangement joins TRBV5-6 to TRBJ1-2; D unresolved. Trimming shortened V by 1 base and J by 7 bases, and 14 bases separated the two germline ends. This CDR3 region has 14 residues. Germline values: CDR1 SGHDT, CDR2 YYEEEE. CDR3: CASSLWGAGLGYTF. The CDR3 bases are TGTGCCAGCAGCTTGTGGGGAGCGGGTCTTGGCTACACCTTC.

The chain employs TRBV6-5 and TRBJ2-5, with 8 bases fitting TRBD2. V trimming: 0 bases; J trimming: 2 bases; junction bases outside the gene matches: 2. The CDR3 totals 15 residues. CDR1 and CDR2 (germline): MNHEY, SVGAGI. The CDR3 DNA reads TGTGCCAGCAGTTACTCAGCGGGGGTTCAAGAGACCCAGTACTTC. This gives the protein CASSYSAGVQETQYF.

The table lists this clone with a count of one. The chain's CDR3 is CASSYSPGQRNTEAFF. CDR3 sequence (DNA): TGTGCCAGCAGTTACAGCCCGGGACAAAGAAACACTGAAGCTTTCTTT. The gene calls are TRBV6-6 and TRBJ1-1, with D possibly TRBD1 on 6 matching bases. Germline-derived CDR1 and CDR2 are MNHNY and SVGAGI (reference sequence). CDR3 length: 16 residues. Trimming cost V 2 bases and J 2 bases, with 15 bases left between them.

This clone showed up just once. This chain connects TRBV7-2 to TRBJ2-1, with TRBD2 matching over 11 bases. The CDR3 spans 14 residues. V lost 4 bases to trimming and J lost 9 bases; unmatched junction nucleotides: 5. CDR1 and CDR2 (germline): SGHTA, FQGNSA. The CDR3 reads CASSSGTSGLEQFF. The CDR3 nucleotides are TGTGCCAGCAGCTCGGGGACTAGCGGCCTTGAGCAGTTCTTC.

The V and J genes are TRBV5-5 and TRBJ1-5, with D hard to call. V lost 2 bases to trimming and J lost 3 bases, with 6 bases between them. Germline V gives CDR1 SGHKS, CDR2 YYEKEE (reference sequence). The CDR3 spans 13 residues. This CDR3 reads CASSLYNNQPQHF. The CDR3 region has the DNA TGTGCCAGCAGCTTATACAACAATCAGCCCCAGCATTTT.

The V and J genes are TRBV24-1 and TRBJ2-2, with 11 bases identical to TRBD2. Germline lookup yields CDR1 KGHDR and CDR2 SFDVKD. With V trimmed by 4 bases and J by 0 bases, 9 bases remained unmatched. The CDR3 is made up of 19 amino acids. CDR3 loop: CATSDSGTSGIANTGELFF. The CDR3 nucleotides are TGTGCCACCAGTGACTCCGGGACTAGCGGAATAGCGAACACCGGGGAGCTGTTTTTT.

This chain's CDR3 is CASSHAIGEAFF. DNA for the CDR3: TGTGCCAGCAGTCATGCGATCGGTGAAGCTTTCTTT. V gene TRBV7-9 combines with J gene TRBJ1-1, with D unclear. V lost 6 bases and J lost 7, with 12 bases in between. The length of the CDR3 is 12 residues. Germline values: CDR1 SEHNR, CDR2 FQNEAQ (reference sequence).

The chain combines TRBV2 with TRBJ2-7, with 10 bases matching TRBD1. The germline V gene encodes CDR1 SNHLY and CDR2 FYNNEI. The V gene end was trimmed by 9 bases and the J gene end by 1 base; junction bases not matched to a gene: 3. The CDR3 has 13 residues. CDR3 DNA sequence: TGTGCCAGTTGGACAGGGGGTTCCTACGAGCAGTACTTC. Its protein product is CASWTGGSYEQYF.

This chain joins TRBV15 and TRBJ2-2; TRBD2 matches at 7 bases. Germline assignment: CDR1 LNHNV and CDR2 YYDKDF (reference sequence). V dropped 1 base and J dropped 1; count of bases not matched to a gene: 6. The CDR3 totals 17 residues. Here the CDR3 reads CATSRAFGGGNTGELFF. The CDR3, as DNA: TGTGCCACCAGCAGAGCCTTCGGCGGGGGGAACACCGGGGAGCTGTTTTTT.

V is TRBV6-6 and J is TRBJ1-5; D uncertain. The CDR3 totals 15 residues. Trimming cost V 0 bases and J 4 bases, with 10 bases left between them. Germline V CDR1 and CDR2: MNHNY, SVGAGI (reference sequence). CDR3 residues: CASSYSITENQPQHF. For the CDR3, the DNA is TGTGCCAGCAGTTACTCGATCACAGAGAATCAGCCCCAGCATTTT.

The chain employs TRBV19 and TRBJ1-5; maybe TRBD1 (6 bases). Germline V gene sequence: CDR1 LNHDA, CDR2 SQIVND (reference sequence). Deletions cut 2 bases from V and 0 bases from J, with 17 bases between. This CDR3 spans 18 amino acids. In DNA form, the CDR3 reads TGTGCCAGTAGTATATGGTCCGACAGGTCTTATAGCAATCAGCCCCAGCATTTT. Its translation is CASSIWSDRSYSNQPQHF. Supplemented by reference TRBV19 and TRBJ1-5, the full variable domain reads DGGITQSPKYLFRKEGQNVTLSCEQNLNHDAMYWYRQDPGQGLRLIYYSQIVNDFQKGDIAEGYSVSREKKESFPLTVTSAQKNPTAFYLCASSIWSDRSYSNQPQHFGDGTRLSIL.

This clone has a single count. The chain is built from TRBV6-2 or TRBV6-3 and TRBJ2-7, with 7 bases aligning to TRBD2. The CDR3 has 14 residues. The V segment lost 6 bases and the J segment 2 bases; nucleotides outside the gene matches: 7. CDR1 MNHEY and CDR2 SVGEGT come from the germline V gene. The CDR3 spells CASSQRLAPYEQYV. CDR3 DNA: TGTGCCAGCAGCCAGCGACTAGCCCCCTACGAGCAGTACGTC.

The genes are TRBV3-1 (or the pseudogene TRBV3-2) and TRBJ1-2; 10 bases are shared with TRBD1. The ends lost 0 bases at V and 7 bases at J; junction bases unmatched: 2. Germline CDR1 LGHDT, CDR2 YNNKEL (reference sequence). This CDR3 spans 14 amino acids. The CDR3 bases are TGTGCCAGCAGCCAAGACCGGGACAGGGGTGGCTACACCTTC. Its protein is CASSQDRDRGGYTF.

This clone was seen a single time. This sequence joins TRBV6-9 and TRBJ1-3, with 9 nucleotides matching TRBD1. Germline V gene lookup returns CDR1 MNHGY and CDR2 SVAAGI. V was pared by 3 bases and J by 4 bases, with 4 bases of the junction left unmatched. The CDR3 sequence is 15 residues long. The CDR3 DNA sequence: TGTGCCAGCAGTTACCGGGACAGGGCCGGAAACACCATATATTTT. Residues: CASSYRDRAGNTIYF.